The following is a TCR beta chain sequence with its context. Losses at the gene ends were 4 bases for V and 4 bases for J; bases not matched to a gene: 6. The CDR3 runs 14 residues. Germline CDR1 is SGHNT and CDR2 is YYREEE (reference sequence). This record comes from a study of cytomegalovirus exposure and HLA in healthy donors. PCR employed 60 Vbeta and 13 Jbeta primers. This table comes from immunoSEQ multiplex PCR, and its TCRdb copy is limited to in-frame clones, with some not included. The sample holds over 150,000 clones; around four fifths are singletons and the top ten take 6.5%. The chain joins TRBV5-4 to TRBJ1-2; 8 nucleotides agree with TRBD1. The sequenced sample consisted of PBMCs. This sequence was found in a woman aged 45-60 years in good health and CMV-seropositive. Here the CDR3 reads CASSTLTGVYGYTF. The CDR3 region has the DNA TGTGCCAGCAGCACCCTGACAGGGGTCTATGGCTACACCTTC.